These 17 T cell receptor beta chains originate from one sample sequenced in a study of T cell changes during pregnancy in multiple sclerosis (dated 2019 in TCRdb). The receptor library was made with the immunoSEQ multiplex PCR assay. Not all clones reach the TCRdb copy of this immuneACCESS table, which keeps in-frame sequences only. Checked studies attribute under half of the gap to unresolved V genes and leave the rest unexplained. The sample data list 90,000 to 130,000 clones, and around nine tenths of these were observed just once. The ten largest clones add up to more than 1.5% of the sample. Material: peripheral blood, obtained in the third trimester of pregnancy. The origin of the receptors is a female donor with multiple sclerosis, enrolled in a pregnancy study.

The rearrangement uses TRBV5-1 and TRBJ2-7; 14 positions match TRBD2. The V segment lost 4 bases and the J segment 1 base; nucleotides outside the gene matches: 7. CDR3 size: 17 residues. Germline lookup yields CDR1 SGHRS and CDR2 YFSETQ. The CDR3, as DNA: TGCGCCAGCAGCCCTGGACTAGCGGGAGGAACTTCCTACGAGCAGTACTTC. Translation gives CASSPGLAGGTSYEQYF.

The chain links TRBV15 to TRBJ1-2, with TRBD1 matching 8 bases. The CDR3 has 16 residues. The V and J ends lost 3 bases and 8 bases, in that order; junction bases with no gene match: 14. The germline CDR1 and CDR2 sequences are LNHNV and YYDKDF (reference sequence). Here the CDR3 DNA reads TGTGCCACCAGCAGGGGGGACAGGCCCACCTCCCACGGCTACACCTTC. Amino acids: CATSRGDRPTSHGYTF.

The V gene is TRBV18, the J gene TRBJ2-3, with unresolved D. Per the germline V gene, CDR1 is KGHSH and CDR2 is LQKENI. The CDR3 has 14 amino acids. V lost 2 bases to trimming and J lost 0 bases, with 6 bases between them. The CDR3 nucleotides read TGTGCCAGCTCACCATTCCTGAGCACAGATACGCAGTATTTT. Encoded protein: CASSPFLSTDTQYF.

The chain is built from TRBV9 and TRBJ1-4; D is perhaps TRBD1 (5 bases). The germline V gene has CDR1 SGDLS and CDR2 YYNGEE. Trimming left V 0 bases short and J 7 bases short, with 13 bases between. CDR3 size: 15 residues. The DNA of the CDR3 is TGTGCCAGCAGCGTAGGTCAGGTTCAGGGTGAAAAACTGTTTTTT. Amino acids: CASSVGQVQGEKLFF.

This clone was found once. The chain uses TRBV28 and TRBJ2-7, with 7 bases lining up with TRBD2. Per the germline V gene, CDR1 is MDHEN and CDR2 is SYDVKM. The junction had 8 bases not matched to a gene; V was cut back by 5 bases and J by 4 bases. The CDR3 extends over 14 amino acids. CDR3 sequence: CASSPTGGRYEQYF. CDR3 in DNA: TGTGCCAGCAGTCCTACTGGCGGGAGATACGAGCAGTACTTC.

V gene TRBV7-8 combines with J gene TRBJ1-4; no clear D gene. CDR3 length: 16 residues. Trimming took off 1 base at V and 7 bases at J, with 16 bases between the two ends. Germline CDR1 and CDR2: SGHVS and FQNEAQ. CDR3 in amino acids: CASSLDLWEHSEKLFF. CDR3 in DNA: TGTGCCAGCAGCTTAGATTTGTGGGAGCATAGTGAAAAACTGTTTTTT.

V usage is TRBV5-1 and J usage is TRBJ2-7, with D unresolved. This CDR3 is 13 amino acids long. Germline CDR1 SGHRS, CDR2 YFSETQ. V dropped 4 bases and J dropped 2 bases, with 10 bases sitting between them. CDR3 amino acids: CASSIDLTYEQYF. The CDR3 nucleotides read TGCGCCAGCAGCATCGACTTAACCTACGAGCAGTACTTC.

CDR3 in amino acids: CASSLAGYEQYF. In DNA form, the CDR3 reads TGTGCCAGCAGTTTAGCCGGGTACGAGCAGTACTTC. The chain is built from TRBV27 and TRBJ2-7, with D unclear. Germline V lookup: CDR1 MNHEY, CDR2 SMNVEV (reference sequence). V lost 2 bases to trimming and J lost 4 bases, with 6 bases between them. CDR3 length: 12 amino acids.

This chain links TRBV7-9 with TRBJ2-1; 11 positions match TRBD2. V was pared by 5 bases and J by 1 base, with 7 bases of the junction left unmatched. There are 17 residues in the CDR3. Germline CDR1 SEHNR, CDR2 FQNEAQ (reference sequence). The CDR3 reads CASSPRLAGMSYNEQFF. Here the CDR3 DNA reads TGTGCCAGCAGCCCACGACTAGCGGGGATGTCCTACAATGAGCAGTTCTTC. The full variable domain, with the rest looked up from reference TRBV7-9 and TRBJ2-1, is DTGVSQNPRHKITKRGQNVTFRCDPISEHNRLYWYRQTLGQGPEFLTYFQNEAQLEKSRLLSDRFSAERPKGSFSTLEIQRTEQGDSAMYLCASSPRLAGMSYNEQFFGPGTRLTVL.

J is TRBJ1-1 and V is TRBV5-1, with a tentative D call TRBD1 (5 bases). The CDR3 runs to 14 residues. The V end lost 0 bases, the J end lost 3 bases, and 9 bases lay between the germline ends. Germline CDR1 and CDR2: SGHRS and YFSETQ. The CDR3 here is CASSLEGWDTEAFF. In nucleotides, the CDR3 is TGCGCCAGCAGCTTGGAGGGGTGGGACACTGAAGCTTTCTTT.

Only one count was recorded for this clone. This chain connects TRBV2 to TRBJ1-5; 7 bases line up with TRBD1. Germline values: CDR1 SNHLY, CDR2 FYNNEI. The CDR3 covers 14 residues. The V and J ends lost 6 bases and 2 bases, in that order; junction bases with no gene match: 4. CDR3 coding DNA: TGTGCCAGCAGCGGCGGACAGGGCAATCAGCCCCAGCATTTT. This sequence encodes CASSGGQGNQPQHF.

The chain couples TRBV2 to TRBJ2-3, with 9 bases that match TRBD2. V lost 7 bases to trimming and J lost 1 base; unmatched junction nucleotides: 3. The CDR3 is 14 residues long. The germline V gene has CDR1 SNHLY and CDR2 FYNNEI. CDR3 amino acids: CASIRTSGTDTQYF. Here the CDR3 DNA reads TGTGCCAGCATCAGGACTAGCGGCACAGATACGCAGTATTTT.

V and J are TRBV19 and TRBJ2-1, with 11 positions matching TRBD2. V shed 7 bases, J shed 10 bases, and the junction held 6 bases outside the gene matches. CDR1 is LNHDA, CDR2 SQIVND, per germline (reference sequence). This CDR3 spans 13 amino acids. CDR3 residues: CASKGLADIEQFF. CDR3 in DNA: TGTGCCAGTAAGGGACTAGCGGACATCGAGCAGTTCTTC.

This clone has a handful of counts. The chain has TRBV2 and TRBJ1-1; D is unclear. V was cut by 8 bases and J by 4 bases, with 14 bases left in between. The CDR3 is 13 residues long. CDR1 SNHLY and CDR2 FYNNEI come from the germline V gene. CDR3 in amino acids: CASAEARATEAFF. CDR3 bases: TGTGCCAGCGCCGAAGCGAGGGCCACTGAAGCTTTCTTT.

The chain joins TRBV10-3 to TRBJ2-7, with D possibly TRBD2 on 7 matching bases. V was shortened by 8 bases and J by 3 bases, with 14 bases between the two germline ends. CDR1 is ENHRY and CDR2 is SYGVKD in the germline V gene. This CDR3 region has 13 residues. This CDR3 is CAIAGGGDYEQYF. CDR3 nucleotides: TGTGCCATCGCCGGAGGGGGGGACTACGAGCAGTACTTC.

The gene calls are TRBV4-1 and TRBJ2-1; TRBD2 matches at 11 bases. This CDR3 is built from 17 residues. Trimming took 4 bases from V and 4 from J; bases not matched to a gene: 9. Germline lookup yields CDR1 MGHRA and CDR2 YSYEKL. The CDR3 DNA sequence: TGCGCCAGCAGCCCGGGAACTAGCGGGGGATTTTACAATGAGCAGTTCTTC. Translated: CASSPGTSGGFYNEQFF.

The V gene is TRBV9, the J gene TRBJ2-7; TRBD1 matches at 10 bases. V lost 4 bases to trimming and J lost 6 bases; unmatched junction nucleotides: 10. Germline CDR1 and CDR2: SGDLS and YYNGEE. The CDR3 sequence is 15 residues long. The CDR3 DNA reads TGTGCCAGCAGCTCAGGGGGGACAGGGGCTGTCGAGCAGTACTTC. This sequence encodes CASSSGGTGAVEQYF.